The 25 T cell receptor beta chains below all came from one sample that was sequenced in a study of blood T cell repertoires in COVID-19. Libraries were prepared by immunoSEQ multiplex PCR; TCRdb keeps only in-frame clonotypes and omits some of them. The sample yields over 200,000 clones, around 90% seen once. The sample taken for sequencing was peripheral blood. The receptor set was obtained from a human donor in a cohort sampled during active COVID-19.

The rearrangement links TRBV6-2 or TRBV6-3 to TRBJ1-2, with D possibly being TRBD1 (5 bases). Between the trimmed V and J ends, which lost 0 bases and 3 bases, there was a span of 11 bases. Germline V gene lookup returns CDR1 MNHEY and CDR2 SVGEGT. CDR3 length: 15 residues. The CDR3 spells CASSYSMGGDYGYTF. The CDR3, as DNA: TGTGCCAGCAGTTACTCGATGGGGGGTGACTATGGCTACACCTTC.

Here the CDR3 DNA reads TGTGCCACAACAGGGGGCGACGAGCAGTACTTC. This gives the protein CATTGGDEQYF. The chain employs TRBV10-3 and TRBJ2-7; TRBD1 aligns across 9 bases. The CDR3 extends over 11 amino acids. Losses at the gene ends were 10 bases for V and 5 bases for J; bases not matched to a gene: 3. In germline, CDR1 is ENHRY, CDR2 SYGVKD.

The chain employs TRBV3-1 (or the pseudogene TRBV3-2) and TRBJ1-3; no clear D. V was pared by 2 bases and J by 2 bases, with 7 bases between. Germline values: CDR1 LGHDT, CDR2 YNNKEL (reference sequence). The CDR3 length is 14 residues. The CDR3 is CASSQYTAGNTIYF. CDR3 nucleotides: TGTGCCAGCAGCCAATATACAGCTGGAAACACCATATATTTT.

The gene calls are TRBV30 and TRBJ2-1, with a weak D call TRBD1 (6 bases). Trimming left V 4 bases short and J 4 bases short, with 11 bases between. CDR1 is GTSNPN and CDR2 is SVGIG in the germline V gene (reference sequence). This CDR3 contains 13 residues. CDR3 nucleotides: TGTGCCTGGATCAGGACAGCTTACAATGAGCAGTTCTTC. It translates to CAWIRTAYNEQFF. Looking up the rest from reference TRBV30 and TRBJ2-1 gives the full variable domain: SQTIHQWPATLVQPVGSPLSLECTVEGTSNPNLYWYRQAAGRGLQLLFYSVGIGQISSEVPQNLSASRPQDRQFILSSKKLLLSDSGFYLCAWIRTAYNEQFFGPGTRLTVL.

The chain links TRBV15 to TRBJ2-1; D gene unclear. The CDR3 runs 16 residues. Germline V gene sequence: CDR1 LNHNV, CDR2 YYDKDF (reference sequence). V shed 0 bases and J shed 0 bases, with 9 bases lying between them. The CDR3 DNA reads as TGTGCCACCAGCAGAGATCCCACGAGCTCCTACAATGAGCAGTTCTTC. It specifies CATSRDPTSSYNEQFF.

The V and J genes are TRBV5-4 and TRBJ1-1; 8 bases map to TRBD1. This CDR3 spans 15 amino acids. After removal of 5 bases from V and 2 bases from J, the junction contained 8 bases not matched to a gene. The germline V gene has CDR1 SGHNT and CDR2 YYREEE (reference sequence). The CDR3 DNA follows: TGTGCCAGCAGTCCACCGGGACAGGCTAACACTGAAGCTTTCTTT. It translates to CASSPPGQANTEAFF.

The chain is built from TRBV6-1 and TRBJ2-4; 8 bases fit TRBD1. V shed 2 bases and J 4 bases; nucleotides not matched to a gene: 4. Looked up from germline, CDR1 is MNHNS and CDR2 is SASEGT. The CDR3 totals 15 residues. The CDR3 sequence is CASSETGQGKNIQYF. CDR3 bases: TGTGCCAGCAGTGAAACAGGACAGGGTAAAAACATTCAGTACTTC.

This chain joins TRBV4-3 and TRBJ2-6, with TRBD1 matching over 9 bases. Germline CDR1 is LGHNA and CDR2 is YSLEER. CDR3 size: 18 residues. The V segment lost 0 bases and the J segment 2 bases; nucleotides outside the gene matches: 5. CDR3 sequence reads: CASSQDFTGGAGANVLTF. The CDR3 DNA is TGCGCCAGCAGCCAAGATTTTACAGGGGGCGCTGGGGCCAACGTCCTGACTTTC.

The chain is built from TRBV7-2 and TRBJ1-1, with D maybe TRBD1 (6 bases). The germline CDR1 and CDR2 sequences are SGHTA and FQGNSA. The CDR3 has 16 amino acids. V lost 0 bases to trimming and J lost 2 bases, with 13 bases between them. For the CDR3, the DNA is TGTGCCAGCAGCTTAGCTGGGGGCGCGGGTAACACTGAAGCTTTCTTT. This gives the protein CASSLAGGAGNTEAFF.

The chain links TRBV15 to TRBJ2-7; 8 bases fit TRBD1. This CDR3 spans 17 amino acids. Germline CDR1 LNHNV, CDR2 YYDKDF (reference sequence). Trimming at V came to 0 bases and at J to 3 bases, leaving 10 bases not matched to a gene. CDR3 protein: CATSRESGRGLHYEQYF. CDR3 in DNA: TGTGCCACCAGCAGAGAATCAGGCAGGGGGCTCCACTACGAGCAGTACTTC. Based on the CDR3 plus reference TRBV15 and TRBJ2-7, the full variable domain is DAMVIQNPRYQVTQFGKPVTLSCSQTLNHNVMYWYQQKSSQAPKLLFHYYDKDFNNEADTPDNFQSRRPNTSFCFLDIRSPGLGDTAMYLCATSRESGRGLHYEQYFGPGTRLTVT.

Only one count was recorded for this clone. This chain links TRBV12-3 or TRBV12-4 with TRBJ1-1; D is uncertain. This CDR3 is 12 amino acids long. V gave up 6 bases and J gave up 2 bases, with 7 bases separating them. The CDR3 protein is CASSRLNTEAFF. CDR3 in DNA: TGTGCCAGCAGCAGACTAAACACTGAAGCTTTCTTT.

CDR3 sequence reads: CASSYPLLLRGTEAFF. CDR3 bases: TGTGCCAGCAGTTACCCACTATTACTGCGGGGGACTGAAGCTTTCTTT. The chain carries TRBV6-2 or TRBV6-3 and TRBJ1-1; D is possibly TRBD1 (5 bases). The V end was cut by 2 bases, the J end by 5 bases, with 18 bases between. CDR1 MNHEY and CDR2 SVGEGT come from the germline V gene. This CDR3 has 16 amino acids.

DNA of the CDR3: TGTGCCAGCAGTTACGCGGGGCGTTATGGCTACACCTTC. It translates to CASSYAGRYGYTF. The V call is TRBV6-5, the J call TRBJ1-2; D possibly corresponds to TRBD1 (5 bases). Germline-derived CDR1 and CDR2 are MNHEY and SVGAGI. This CDR3 has 13 residues. Trimming removed 2 bases at V and 5 bases at J, with 9 bases between.

This chain links TRBV19 with TRBJ1-5; 7 bases are a match to TRBD1. The J segment lost 5 bases and the V segment lost 5 bases, leaving 3 bases of the junction unmatched. This CDR3 region has 13 residues. Germline V lookup: CDR1 LNHDA, CDR2 SQIVND (reference sequence). The CDR3 reads CASSYTGDQPQHF. The CDR3 bases are TGTGCCAGTAGTTACACAGGGGATCAGCCCCAGCATTTT.

This clone was seen only once. V usage is TRBV5-4 and J usage is TRBJ2-7, with D tentatively TRBD1 (5 bases). CDR1 is SGHNT, CDR2 YYREEE, per germline (reference sequence). V was trimmed by 1 base and J by 7 bases, leaving 15 bases between them. The CDR3 contains 14 residues. The CDR3 loop reads CASSLYGASREQYF. CDR3 in DNA: TGTGCCAGCAGCTTGTATGGGGCCTCCAGGGAGCAGTACTTC.

Points on this clone: The same CDR3 arises from other DNA sequences in this sample as well. J is TRBJ2-7 and V is TRBV12-3 or TRBV12-4; D gene ambiguous. The CDR3 is 11 residues long. V lost 5 bases and J 3 bases, leaving 5 bases between the germline ends. CDR3 sequence: CASSSLYEQYF. Written as DNA, the CDR3 is TGTGCCAGCAGTAGCCTCTACGAGCAGTACTTC.

This chain uses TRBV5-4 with TRBJ1-2; TRBD1 agrees at 9 bases. The V segment lost 2 bases and the J segment 8 bases; nucleotides outside the gene matches: 16. This CDR3 spans 17 amino acids. Germline V gene sequence: CDR1 SGHNT, CDR2 YYREEE (reference sequence). DNA for the CDR3: TGTGCCAGCAGCTTACCCGGGACAGGGAAGATGGGCGGCGGCTACACCTTC. Residues: CASSLPGTGKMGGGYTF.

The genes are TRBV28 and TRBJ2-1; maybe TRBD1 (6 bases). The ends were cut back, 3 bases at V and 8 bases at J, with 26 bases in the middle. This CDR3 has 18 residues. The germline V gene has CDR1 MDHEN and CDR2 SYDVKM. CDR3 nucleotide sequence: TGTGCCAGCAGTTTCGGTAGGTTTCTGGACAGCCCTTGGGATGAGCAGTTCTTC. This sequence encodes CASSFGRFLDSPWDEQFF.

The chain combines TRBV9 with TRBJ2-3; the match to TRBD2 covers 9 bases. J lost 0 bases, V lost 0 bases, and 8 bases had no gene match. This CDR3 has 18 amino acids. Germline lookup yields CDR1 SGDLS and CDR2 YYNGEE. The CDR3: CASSVGRLAGISTDTQYF. CDR3 in DNA: TGTGCCAGCAGCGTAGGTAGGCTAGCGGGGATTAGCACAGATACGCAGTATTTT.

The CDR3 DNA reads as TGTGCCTCCAAACGGCGTAGACTTAGCCAGGGGACTGAAGCTTTCTTT. Translation: CASKRRRLSQGTEAFF. The rearrangement joins TRBV19 to TRBJ1-1; D may be TRBD1 (6 bases). V was shortened by 11 bases and J by 5 bases, with 27 bases between the two germline ends. CDR1 and CDR2 (germline): LNHDA, SQIVND (reference sequence). The CDR3 is made up of 16 amino acids.

Note on this clone: One end of the junction does not line up with germline, which may come from a read error. The chain couples TRBV6-5 to TRBJ1-4; possible D gene TRBD1, 5 bases. The CDR3 is 13 residues long. Germline V gene sequence: CDR1 MNHEY, CDR2 SVGAGI. The CDR3: CASSSLPEAGVVF. The CDR3 nucleotides read TGTGCCAGCAGTAGTCTTCCCGAGGCGGGGGTGGTTTTT.

Written as DNA, the CDR3 is TGCGCCAGCAGCCAAGACGAGTACTATAAGGAGCAGTACTTC. Its translation: CASSQDEYYKEQYF. The gene calls are TRBV4-3 and TRBJ2-7; D gene uncertain. Trimming shortened V by 0 bases and J by 7 bases, and 13 bases separated the two germline ends. This CDR3 comprises 14 residues. The germline CDR1 and CDR2 sequences are LGHNA and YSLEER.

The chain recombines TRBV27 with TRBJ2-3; 7 bases map to TRBD2. Germline CDR1 and CDR2: MNHEY and SMNVEV (reference sequence). This CDR3 spans 15 amino acids. J lost 0 bases, V lost 4 bases, and 4 bases had no gene match. The CDR3 spells CASSSGLLSTDTQYF. Written as DNA, the CDR3 is TGTGCCAGCAGTTCGGGACTACTTAGCACAGATACGCAGTATTTT.

V gene TRBV3-1 (or the pseudogene TRBV3-2) combines with J gene TRBJ1-2; D gene uncertain. Germline values: CDR1 LGHDT, CDR2 YNNKEL (reference sequence). Trimming pared 0 bases from V and 4 bases from J, leaving 12 bases between. The CDR3 has 15 residues. The CDR3 coding sequence is TGTGCCAGCAGCCAAGATGTCAGCGCAGTCTATGGCTACACCTTC. Translating it yields CASSQDVSAVYGYTF.

The chain has TRBV7-2 and TRBJ1-1; 9 bases are shared with TRBD1. Per germline, CDR1 SGHTA and CDR2 FQGNSA. The length of the CDR3 is 14 residues. V gave up 4 bases and J gave up 1 base; unmatched junction bases: 1. CDR3 sequence reads: CASSWTGENTEAFF. In DNA form, the CDR3 reads TGTGCCAGCAGCTGGACAGGGGAGAACACTGAAGCTTTCTTT.